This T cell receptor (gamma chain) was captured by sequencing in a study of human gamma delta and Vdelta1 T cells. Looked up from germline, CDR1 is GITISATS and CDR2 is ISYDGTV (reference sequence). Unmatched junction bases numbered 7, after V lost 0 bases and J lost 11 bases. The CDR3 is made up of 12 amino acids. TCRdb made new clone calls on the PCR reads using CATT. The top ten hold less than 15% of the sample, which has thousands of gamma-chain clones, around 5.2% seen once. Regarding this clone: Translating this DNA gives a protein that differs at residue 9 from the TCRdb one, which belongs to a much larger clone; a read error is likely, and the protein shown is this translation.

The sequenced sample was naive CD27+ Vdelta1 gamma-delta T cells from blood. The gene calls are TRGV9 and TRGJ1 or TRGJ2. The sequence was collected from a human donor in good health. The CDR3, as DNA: TGTGCCTTGTGGGAGGTGCATTGTGAGAAACTCTTT. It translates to CALWEVHCEKLF.